The 11 T cell receptor beta chains presented below share a single source sample, sequenced in a study of T cell repertoires in cytomegalovirus infection. TCRdb re-derived calls from the reads in MiXCR, one entry per CDR3 protein. The sample shows 110,000 or so distinct CDR3 sequences, about 33% of them seen only once. No antigen has been identified for these receptors. The material was CD8+ T cells from cultured PBMCs, obtained from culture after CMV antigen stimulation. All receptors come from a human donor in good health (CMV status not recorded). Some clones in this sample may be carry-over from other donors' samples.

This clonotype was counted many times. The chain joins TRBV7-6 to TRBJ1-1; D remains unclear. This CDR3 has 14 residues. V was cut by 3 bases and J by 0 bases, with 8 bases left in between. The germline V gene encodes CDR1 SGHVS and CDR2 FNYEAQ. CDR3 residues: CASSLTRMNTEAFF. Written as DNA, the CDR3 is TGTGCCAGCAGCTTGACCCGCATGAACACTGAAGCTTTCTTT.

The chain combines TRBV7-2 with TRBJ1-5; D not certain. With 5 bases removed from V and 0 bases from J, the gap between germline ends came to 2 bases. CDR1 and CDR2 (germline): SGHTA, FQGNSA. The CDR3 loop spans 12 amino acids. The CDR3 DNA is TGTGCCAGCAGCCATAGCAATCAGCCCCAGCATTTT. It specifies CASSHSNQPQHF. Based on the CDR3 plus reference TRBV7-2 and TRBJ1-5, the full variable domain is GAGVSQSPSNKVTEKGKDVELRCDPISGHTALYWYRQSLGQGLEFLIYFQGNSAPDKSGLPSDRFSAERTGGSVSTLTIQRTQQEDSAVYLCASSHSNQPQHFGDGTRLSIL.

This clonotype was counted at least ten times. V usage is TRBV7-6 and J usage is TRBJ2-3; D remains ambiguous. V lost 0 bases and J lost 0, with 4 bases in between. This CDR3 has 14 residues. Germline V gene sequence: CDR1 SGHVS, CDR2 FNYEAQ. CDR3 in DNA: TGTGCCAGCAGCTTAGCGGATAGCACAGATACGCAGTATTTT. Protein sequence: CASSLADSTDTQYF.

The chain employs TRBV7-8 and TRBJ2-7; D is perhaps TRBD2 (5 bases). With 1 base removed from V and 0 bases from J, the gap between germline ends came to 13 bases. Germline values: CDR1 SGHVS, CDR2 FQNEAQ. The CDR3 has 16 amino acids. Here the CDR3 reads CASSLEPSGNSYEQYF. For the CDR3, the DNA is TGTGCCAGCAGCTTAGAGCCGAGCGGCAACTCCTACGAGCAGTACTTC.

V gene TRBV7-2 combines with J gene TRBJ2-1, with 8 bases aligning to TRBD2. The CDR3 runs 16 residues. The V and J ends lost 3 bases and 7 bases, in that order; junction bases with no gene match: 11. The germline CDR1 and CDR2 sequences are SGHTA and FQGNSA. In DNA, the CDR3 is TGTGCCAGCAGCTTGAATGGACCGGGGGGGCCGAATGAGCAGTTCTTC. Protein sequence: CASSLNGPGGPNEQFF.

The gene calls are TRBV6-5 and TRBJ2-1, with D perhaps matching TRBD2 (7 bases). The CDR3 consists of 13 residues. V lost 8 bases and J lost 6, with 14 bases in between. CDR1 is MNHEY and CDR2 is SVGAGI in the germline V gene. The CDR3 DNA sequence: TGTGCCAGCGGTCGGGGGGCGACCAATGAGCAGTTCTTC. As protein: CASGRGATNEQFF.

This clonotype was seen repeatedly, ten times or more. This chain joins TRBV28 and TRBJ2-3; 9 bases match TRBD1. There are 18 residues in the CDR3. The V gene's germline CDR1 is MDHEN and CDR2 SYDVKM. V lost 4 bases and J lost 4; bases outside the gene matches: 15. The CDR3 sequence is CASSSPRTGVESPDTQYF. The CDR3 bases are TGTGCCAGCAGTTCCCCTCGGACAGGGGTTGAAAGCCCAGATACGCAGTATTTT.

This clonotype turned up a few times. V usage is TRBV4-1 and J usage is TRBJ2-7, with 7 bases matching TRBD2. The CDR3 has 15 residues. The germline V gene has CDR1 MGHRA and CDR2 YSYEKL. V was pared by 1 base and J by 2 bases, with 5 bases of the junction left unmatched. CDR3 amino acids: CASSQVEGTTYEQYF. The CDR3 nucleotides are TGCGCCAGCAGCCAAGTAGAGGGGACTACCTACGAGCAGTACTTC.

This clonotype was seen repeatedly, ten times or more. The chain uses TRBV9 and TRBJ2-7; possible D gene TRBD1, 6 bases. The V end was cut by 3 bases, the J end by 3 bases, with 13 bases between. The CDR3 runs 14 residues. Germline assignment: CDR1 SGDLS and CDR2 YYNGEE. The CDR3 sequence is CASSAQGIGYEQYF. The CDR3, as DNA: TGTGCCAGCAGCGCGCAGGGGATCGGCTACGAGCAGTACTTC.

This clonotype occurred many times. The CDR3 DNA follows: TGTGCCAGCAGCACAACCAGCTCCTATAATTCACCCCTCCACTTT. Its protein is CASSTTSSYNSPLHF. The V gene is TRBV7-6, the J gene TRBJ1-6; D ambiguous. The germline gives CDR1 SGHVS, CDR2 FNYEAQ. CDR3 length: 15 residues. The V gene lost 5 bases and the J gene lost 0 bases, with 8 bases spanning the gap.

CDR3 loop: CASSFSVGTALDDNQPQHF. Here the CDR3 DNA reads TGTGCCAGCAGTTTTTCTGTCGGGACAGCTCTCGATGACAATCAGCCCCAGCATTTT. The gene calls are TRBV28 and TRBJ1-5; the match to TRBD1 covers 7 bases. Germline V gives CDR1 MDHEN, CDR2 SYDVKM. The CDR3 is made up of 19 amino acids. Germline trimming cut 3 bases from V and 3 bases from J; bases unmatched to any gene: 17. The complete variable domain, with remaining parts taken from reference TRBV28 and TRBJ1-5, reads DVKVTQSSRYLVKRTGEKVFLECVQDMDHENMFWYRQDPGLGLRLIYFSYDVKMKEKGDIPEGYSVSREKKERFSLILESASTNQTSMYLCASSFSVGTALDDNQPQHFGDGTRLSIL.